The sequence of this T cell receptor (beta chain) was determined in a study of blood T cell repertoires in COVID-19 (TCRdb year 2020). In terms of the full investigation: Samples covering the acute and convalescent phases of COVID-19 were provided by collaborators in the United States, Italy and Spain. The prospective study material was composed of cDNA or gDNA derived from T cells, B-cell-depleted T cells, or PBMCs. Subjects who had been exposed to COVID-19, were actively infected with it, or had recovered from it provided the deeply sampled blood TCRbeta repertoires that made up the dataset. The repertoires were made available in a free public database intended to serve as a resource for research on the immune response to SARS-CoV-2. Samples were obtained from the ongoing ImmuneRACE study (first 160 participants) and from approximately 1,200 subjects provided by 6 global collaborators. A de-identified subject ID, COVID-19 status, age in years and sex were almost always included in the sample metadata. HLA class I and class II types, where available, came from metadata supplied by the sample provider rather than from assay-based typing.

What the work shows at the level of the full study, not this receptor alone: Clinical and demographic metadata were provided uncurated, with the amount varying by source and participant.

The immunoSEQ Assay, a bias-controlled multiplex PCR, was used to amplify TCRbeta CDR3 regions from genomic DNA. Per the authors' processing: The number of nucleated cells in each sample was estimated by amplification of reference gene primers within the assay. To quantify the absolute abundance of each unique TCRbeta CDR3 rearrangement, sequence reads were collapsed and filtered. Productive Simpson clonality was computed per sample as the square root of Simpson's diversity index over productive rearrangements. TCRdb took this table from immuneACCESS and kept in-frame rearrangements with V and J called. Such tables lack part of the clones; where checked against another copy, unresolved V genes explain under half of the gap, and the rest is unexplained. The V and J calls and clone size come from that table; D and trimming were worked out from the DNA. A total of 90,000 to 120,000 clones appear in this sample, 69% of them only once. The biggest ten clones account for roughly 6.2% of the sample.

The collaborating institutions used their own protocols to collect whole blood in K2EDTA tubes. For TCRbeta analysis, collaborator samples were shipped as frozen whole blood, as isolated PBMCs, or as DNA extracted from either sample type. The CDR3 starts with the cysteine, ends with the phenylalanine, and has 15 residues. Only the CDR3 DNA stays, 45 bases, in frame from base 1. Here V drops 8 bases and J drops 6 bases, and the junction holds 13 bases not matched to any gene. CDR1 MNHEY and CDR2 SVGAGI are derived from the germline V gene. This clone was seen at least ten times. Its antigen has not been determined. No quality values exist for individual bases; no much larger clone is one base distant.

Here the chain combines TRBV6-5 and TRBJ2-7, with 10 junctional bases fitting TRBD2. The specimen was peripheral blood. This TCR was sampled from a man older than 75 with acute or convalescent COVID-19. The DNA sequence is TGTGCCAGCCGGGTGACGCTAGCGGGAGTCGGCGAGCAGTACTTC. Translated, this gives CASRVTLAGVGEQYF.